The rows below give T cell receptor beta chains drawn from one sample of a study of CD4 T cells in relation to SARS-CoV-2 and coronaviruses. Clones were sequenced by immunoSEQ multiplex PCR, and TCRdb holds only the in-frame ones, with some missing. The data hold 38,000 or so clones, with 70% to 85% observed a single time. Antigens of these TCRs are unknown. The material sequenced was memory CD4+ T cells from PBMCs, cultured in vitro. All receptors come from an adult with COVID-19. Both conserved end residues are part of each CDR3. The D gene is left open where the match is weak. Part of the rows lack a size; the others show once, few, many or a class for expanded clones.

CDR3nt: TGTGCCAGCACTCACCGCTGGGGCTTTGGCACCGGGGAGCTGTTTTTT; CDR3aa: CASTHRWGFGTGELFF; j_gene: TRBJ2-2; v_gene: TRBV27; d_gene: NA; abundance: NA
CDR3nt: TGTGCCAGCAGCTTCGTGGCTGGAAACACCATATATTTT; CDR3aa: CASSFVAGNTIYF; j_gene: TRBJ1-3; v_gene: TRBV7-8; d_gene: NA; abundance: NA
CDR3nt: TGTGCCAGCAGCGTCCGGGGGGACACTGAAGCTTTCTTT; CDR3aa: CASSVRGDTEAFF; j_gene: TRBJ1-1; v_gene: TRBV7-3; d_gene: NA; abundance: few
CDR3nt: TGTGCCAGCAGTGCGGACTCCAATGAGCAGTTCTTC; CDR3aa: CASSADSNEQFF; j_gene: TRBJ2-1; v_gene: TRBV2; d_gene: NA; abundance: NA
CDR3nt: TGCGCCAGCAGCTTGGCCGGTGAGGTTTATAATTCACCCCTCCACTTT; CDR3aa: CASSLAGEVYNSPLHF; j_gene: TRBJ1-6; v_gene: TRBV5-1; d_gene: NA; abundance: NA
CDR3nt: TGTGCCAGCAGAAGAGACCTTTCGAGCTCCTATAATTCACCCCTCCACTTT; CDR3aa: CASRRDLSSSYNSPLHF; j_gene: TRBJ1-6; v_gene: TRBV5-4; d_gene: NA; abundance: NA
CDR3nt: TGTGCCAGCACCGAGAGAGGCGGTCACTCCTACGAGCAGTACTTC; CDR3aa: CASTERGGHSYEQYF; j_gene: TRBJ2-7; v_gene: TRBV7-2; d_gene: NA; abundance: NA
CDR3nt: TGCAGTGCTAGTCACCAATCCGGGAACATTCGCACAGATACGCAGTATTTT; CDR3aa: CSASHQSGNIRTDTQYF; j_gene: TRBJ2-3; v_gene: TRBV20-1; d_gene: NA; abundance: few
CDR3nt: TGTGCCAGCAGCCCCCCAGCCGAATCTCTCGATGAGCAGTTCTTC; CDR3aa: CASSPPAESLDEQFF; j_gene: TRBJ2-1; v_gene: TRBV7-9; d_gene: NA; abundance: NA
CDR3nt: TGTGCCAGCAGCCGGAACCGGGACAGACTCTACGAGCAGTACTTC; CDR3aa: CASSRNRDRLYEQYF; j_gene: TRBJ2-7; v_gene: TRBV11-2; d_gene: TRBD1; abundance: NA
CDR3nt: TGTGCCAGCAGCTTGGCTGGACAGAGAGTCTATGGCTACACCTTC; CDR3aa: CASSLAGQRVYGYTF; j_gene: TRBJ1-2; v_gene: TRBV5-6; d_gene: NA; abundance: NA
CDR3nt: TGTGCCAGCAGTTCCCCTAATAACTATGGCTACACCTTC; CDR3aa: CASSSPNNYGYTF; j_gene: TRBJ1-2; v_gene: TRBV28; d_gene: NA; abundance: NA
CDR3nt: TGTGCCATCAGGGGGACTAGCGGGAGAAACACCTACGAGCAGTACTTC; CDR3aa: CAIRGTSGRNTYEQYF; j_gene: TRBJ2-7; v_gene: TRBV10-3; d_gene: TRBD2; abundance: NA
CDR3nt: TGTGCCAGCAGTTTAAAGGGGGGCAGGCGTCACGAGCAGTACTTC; CDR3aa: CASSLKGGRRHEQYF; j_gene: TRBJ2-7; v_gene: TRBV28; d_gene: NA; abundance: NA
CDR3nt: TGTGCCAGTAGTATGGGGATTGGGGGAAACTACGAGCAGTACTTC; CDR3aa: CASSMGIGGNYEQYF; j_gene: TRBJ2-7; v_gene: TRBV19; d_gene: NA; abundance: NA
CDR3nt: TGTGCCAGCAGACCCCTGGAGGACTCGTACTCCTACAATGAGCAGTTCTTC; CDR3aa: CASRPLEDSYSYNEQFF; j_gene: TRBJ2-1; v_gene: TRBV7-9; d_gene: NA; abundance: NA
CDR3nt: TGTGCCAGTAGTGTAGCGGAAAGGCAGTTCTTC; CDR3aa: CASSVAERQFF; j_gene: TRBJ2-1; v_gene: TRBV19; d_gene: NA; abundance: few
CDR3nt: TGTGCCATCAGTGAGAGAATCGGACAGGGGGAGATTCAGCCCCAGCATTTT; CDR3aa: CAISERIGQGEIQPQHF; j_gene: TRBJ1-5; v_gene: TRBV10-3; d_gene: TRBD1; abundance: NA
CDR3nt: TGCGCCAGCAGCCCGACTAGCGGGAGGGTCGATGAGCAGTTCTTC; CDR3aa: CASSPTSGRVDEQFF; j_gene: TRBJ2-1; v_gene: TRBV5-1; d_gene: TRBD2; abundance: NA
CDR3nt: TGCAGTGCTAGGTACGACAATGAGCAGTTCTTC; CDR3aa: CSARYDNEQFF; j_gene: TRBJ2-1; v_gene: TRBV20-1; d_gene: NA; abundance: NA
CDR3nt: TGTGCCAGCAGTTTATGGGGGGATAGCAATCAGCCCCAGCATTTT; CDR3aa: CASSLWGDSNQPQHF; j_gene: TRBJ1-5; v_gene: TRBV28; d_gene: NA; abundance: NA
CDR3nt: TGTGCCAACCGGGACCAAGAGACCCAGTACTTC; CDR3aa: CANRDQETQYF; j_gene: TRBJ2-5; v_gene: TRBV2; d_gene: NA; abundance: NA
CDR3nt: TGTGCCAGCAGTTTATCTGGGGGGTTACTTAACTATGGCTACACCTTC; CDR3aa: CASSLSGGLLNYGYTF; j_gene: TRBJ1-2; v_gene: TRBV28; d_gene: NA; abundance: NA
CDR3nt: TGTGCCAGCACTCAGGGGACTAGCGATATGGATACGCAGTATTTT; CDR3aa: CASTQGTSDMDTQYF; j_gene: TRBJ2-3; v_gene: TRBV5-8; d_gene: TRBD2; abundance: NA
CDR3nt: TGTGCCAGCTTAGGGCCAACTGAAGCTTTCTTT; CDR3aa: CASLGPTEAFF; j_gene: TRBJ1-1; v_gene: TRBV19; d_gene: NA; abundance: NA
CDR3nt: TGTGCCAGCTCACCGGGCTCTGGGGCCAACGTCCTGACTTTC; CDR3aa: CASSPGSGANVLTF; j_gene: TRBJ2-6; v_gene: TRBV18; d_gene: NA; abundance: NA
CDR3nt: TGTGCCAGCAGTTTACGACAGGGGACCTACGAGCAGTACTTC; CDR3aa: CASSLRQGTYEQYF; j_gene: TRBJ2-7; v_gene: TRBV28; d_gene: TRBD1; abundance: once
CDR3nt: TGTGCCAGCAGCTTAGATTTTCGGGAGGACACCATATATTTT; CDR3aa: CASSLDFREDTIYF; j_gene: TRBJ1-3; v_gene: TRBV7-2; d_gene: NA; abundance: once
CDR3nt: TGTGCCACCAGGACAGGAGCTCTTCAGGGGGGCTACACCTTC; CDR3aa: CATRTGALQGGYTF; j_gene: TRBJ1-2; v_gene: TRBV28; d_gene: TRBD1; abundance: NA
CDR3nt: TGTGCCAGCAGCTCGGGAAACTCTGGAAACACCATATATTTT; CDR3aa: CASSSGNSGNTIYF; j_gene: TRBJ1-3; v_gene: TRBV7-2; d_gene: NA; abundance: NA
CDR3nt: TGCAGTGCTAGTCGGCACTATGACAATGAGCAGTTCTTC; CDR3aa: CSASRHYDNEQFF; j_gene: TRBJ2-1; v_gene: TRBV20-1; d_gene: NA; abundance: once
CDR3nt: TGTGCCAGCAGTATACAGGTTTCTAACTATGGCTACACCTTC; CDR3aa: CASSIQVSNYGYTF; j_gene: TRBJ1-2; v_gene: TRBV28; d_gene: NA; abundance: NA
CDR3nt: TGTGCCAGTAGTAGCGGGAGTACAGATACGCAGTATTTT; CDR3aa: CASSSGSTDTQYF; j_gene: TRBJ2-3; v_gene: TRBV19; d_gene: TRBD2; abundance: NA
CDR3nt: TGTGCCAGCAGCCAGACCCTAGCGGGAGGGCCGATGGGCACAGATACGCAGTATTTT; CDR3aa: CASSQTLAGGPMGTDTQYF; j_gene: TRBJ2-3; v_gene: TRBV3-1/TRBV3-2; d_gene: TRBD2; abundance: NA
CDR3nt: TGCGCCAGCAAGCTAGCGGGAGCTGGAGAGACCCAGTACTTC; CDR3aa: CASKLAGAGETQYF; j_gene: TRBJ2-5; v_gene: TRBV5-1; d_gene: TRBD2; abundance: NA
CDR3nt: TGTGCCAGCAGCTTACAGGGGGCGGACTATGGCTACACCTTC; CDR3aa: CASSLQGADYGYTF; j_gene: TRBJ1-2; v_gene: TRBV7-8; d_gene: TRBD1; abundance: NA